The clone carrying this T cell receptor (beta chain) was seen many times. What it recognizes is unknown. Regions amplified from RNA transcripts were the TCR beta CDR3 regions. TCR CDR3 regions were first amplified by RT-PCR with HTBI primers. A single record per CDR3 protein comes from TCRdb applying MiXCR to the multiplex PCR reads. The sample holds about 350,000 distinct CDR3 sequences, 15% to 20% seen once. The sample is drawn from a study of T cells in Graves' hyperthyroidism and ophthalmopathy. The study, taken as a whole, reports: A model of 13 V-J features distinguished ophthalmopathy from stable hyperthyroidism.

The CDR3 runs to 13 residues. Germline V gives CDR1 GTSNPN, CDR2 SVGIG (reference sequence). V was cut by 5 bases and J by 4 bases, with 15 bases left in between. The chain couples TRBV30 to TRBJ2-7; D remains ambiguous. Source material: blood. This receptor was identified in a woman aged 35 to 49 with Graves' ophthalmopathy. In nucleotides, the CDR3 is TGTGCCTGGTTGAGAAAATCTAGTTACGAGCAGTACTTC. This gives the protein CAWLRKSSYEQYF.